The clone carrying this T cell receptor beta chain was picked up many times. The antigen is not known. The record originates from a study of metastatic and nonmetastatic thyroid tumors. Study at large: Across blood and tumor or nodule tissue, repertoires from malignant and benign thyroid patients were compared with one another. Study results and caveats: Patients with malignant thyroid tumors reportedly had significantly higher TCR beta diversity than those with benign nodules, in blood and tumor.

TCRdb re-called the PCR reads through MiXCR. This table holds more than 20,000 clones, 10% to 15% found once. CDR3 size: 14 residues. The ends were cut back, 7 bases at V and 6 bases at J, with 18 bases in the middle. Germline V CDR1 and CDR2: WSHSY, SAAADI. Among the patients, none had received any treatment before thyroid surgery. The sequence was obtained from a female donor with papillary thyroid cancer or a benign thyroid nodule (not recorded which). Some clones in this sample may be carry-over from other donors' samples. This rearrangement joins TRBV10-2 to TRBJ1-1; D not certain. The specimen was blood. The CDR3 DNA is TGCGCCAGCAATGGGAATCGGTTGGTCGCTGAAGCTTTCTTT. This sequence encodes CASNGNRLVAEAFF.